A selection of T cell receptor beta chains follows, all from one sample in a study of shared clonotypes between healthy human individuals. Clones were read by immunoSEQ multiplex PCR, and TCRdb kept only the in-frame ones, dropping some. The table lists fewer than 850,000 clones, 80% to 95% of them singletons. The sequencing input was memory CD8+ T cells from PBMCs. These receptors were obtained from a man in his late teens or twenties in good health. Some clones in this sample may be carry-over from other donors' samples. Both conserved end residues are part of each CDR3. Fields, in order: J gene, V gene, CDR3 length, CDR3 protein.

TRBJ2-1,TRBV4-3,16,CASSQDGRAFSNEQFF
TRBJ1-1,TRBV7-9,15,CASSPWDNGNTEAFF
TRBJ2-1,TRBV4-2,15,CASSSPSGRGNEQFF
TRBJ2-7,TRBV7-9,12,CASRGEFGEQYF
TRBJ1-2,TRBV19,14,CASSSRGRDYGYTF
TRBJ1-4,TRBV6-5,13,CASRGTANEKLFF
TRBJ1-1,TRBV28,15,CASTWMTSYNTEAFF
TRBJ2-7,TRBV9,15,CASSVGRESPYEQYF
TRBJ2-1,TRBV7-2,18,CASSLAITWDTEGNEQFF
TRBJ2-7,TRBV9,13,CASSVGGKGEQYF
TRBJ2-2,TRBV19,20,CASSMTGQGALSRYTGELFF
TRBJ2-7,TRBV30,15,CAWSVGTSGYYEQYF